These 30 T cell receptor beta chains were sequenced from one sample in a study of blood T cell repertoires in COVID-19. Method: immunoSEQ multiplex PCR; TCRdb's copy keeps in-frame clones and lacks some. This table holds about 260,000 clones, around nine tenths found once. Sample: peripheral blood. The receptor source for this set is a woman aged 25-40 years with COVID-19, enrolled during active disease.

V and J are TRBV28 and TRBJ2-3, with TRBD2 matching over 9 bases. The CDR3 loop spans 16 amino acids. V lost 4 bases, J lost 4 bases, and 9 bases stayed unmatched. CDR1 and CDR2 from the germline V gene are MDHEN and SYDVKM. The CDR3 nucleotides are TGTGCCAGCAGTTCGGCCGGGGGCGGGAGGGCAGATACGCAGTATTTT. Amino acids: CASSSAGGGRADTQYF.

The V gene is TRBV28, the J gene TRBJ2-7, with 10 positions matching TRBD2. Germline CDR1 is MDHEN and CDR2 is SYDVKM. V gave up 2 bases and J gave up 6 bases; unmatched junction bases: 4. CDR3 length: 14 residues. CDR3 coding DNA: TGTGCCAGCAGTTTACTAGCGGGAGTATTCGAGCAGTACTTC. This translates into CASSLLAGVFEQYF.

The chain recombines TRBV3-1 (or the pseudogene TRBV3-2) with TRBJ2-1; 11 bases are shared with TRBD1. The CDR3 spans 16 residues. Germline V CDR1 and CDR2: LGHDT, YNNKEL (reference sequence). J was trimmed by 4 bases and V by 5 bases; bases with no gene match: 7. Here the CDR3 reads CASSSAGTGGYNEQFF. As DNA, the CDR3 is TGTGCCAGCAGCTCCGCCGGGACAGGGGGTTACAATGAGCAGTTCTTC.

This rearrangement joins TRBV5-1 to TRBJ1-3; TRBD1 aligns across 7 bases. V lost 0 bases to trimming and J lost 9 bases; unmatched junction nucleotides: 12. Germline lookup yields CDR1 SGHRS and CDR2 YFSETQ. The CDR3 is 16 residues long. The CDR3 region is CASSLGDRARRCTIYF. The CDR3 DNA sequence: TGCGCCAGCAGCTTGGGTGACAGGGCGAGACGGTGCACCATATATTTT.

This sequence joins TRBV4-1 and TRBJ1-6; D is unclear. Germline CDR1 reads MGHRA; CDR2 reads YSYEKL. The CDR3 loop spans 16 amino acids. Trimming removed 4 bases at V and 8 bases at J, with 18 bases between. The CDR3 DNA is TGCGCCAGCAGCCCCCGGCCGAGGGTCTCGGATTCACCCCTCCACTTT. It encodes CASSPRPRVSDSPLHF.

The chain recombines TRBV28 with TRBJ2-3; possible D gene TRBD1, 6 bases. Germline CDR1 and CDR2: MDHEN and SYDVKM. The CDR3 runs 14 residues. With 10 bases removed from V and 4 bases from J, the gap between germline ends came to 18 bases. DNA for the CDR3: TGTGCCACCAAGCAGGGGTTATTCGCAGATACGCAGTATTTT. Protein sequence: CATKQGLFADTQYF. Full variable domain (rest looked up from reference TRBV28 and TRBJ2-3): DVKVTQSSRYLVKRTGEKVFLECVQDMDHENMFWYRQDPGLGLRLIYFSYDVKMKEKGDIPEGYSVSREKKERFSLILESASTNQTSMYLCATKQGLFADTQYFGPGTRLTVL.

V gene TRBV2 combines with J gene TRBJ2-7, with D possibly TRBD1 on 5 matching bases. From germline, CDR1 is SNHLY and CDR2 FYNNEI. V was cut by 2 bases and J by 3 bases, with 8 bases left in between. This CDR3 is built from 13 residues. The CDR3 reads CASSERGGYEQYF. The CDR3 DNA sequence: TGTGCCAGCAGTGAAAGGGGCGGCTACGAGCAGTACTTC.

The chain recombines TRBV24-1 with TRBJ2-2; D may be TRBD2 (6 bases). Trimming left V 1 base short and J 1 base short, with 12 bases between. Germline loops: CDR1 KGHDR, CDR2 SFDVKD. This CDR3 comprises 17 residues. CDR3 in DNA: TGTGCCACCAGTGATTTATTGGGCGGGATGAACACCGGGGAGCTGTTTTTT. This translates into CATSDLLGGMNTGELFF.

J is TRBJ2-2 and V is TRBV6-2 or TRBV6-3, with TRBD2 matching over 10 bases. Unmatched junction bases numbered 4, after V lost 0 bases and J lost 3 bases. The CDR3 spans 17 residues. In germline, CDR1 is MNHEY, CDR2 SVGEGT. The CDR3 DNA sequence: TGTGCCAGCAGTTACTCGCCTAGCGGGAGATACACCGGGGAGCTGTTTTTT. Its protein is CASSYSPSGRYTGELFF.

The chain links TRBV30 to TRBJ2-2; TRBD2 aligns across 11 bases. The CDR3 is 18 residues long. Germline trimming cut 0 bases from V and 4 bases from J; bases unmatched to any gene: 10. Germline CDR1 and CDR2: GTSNPN and SVGIG (reference sequence). The CDR3 coding sequence is TGTGCCTGGAGTGTAACTAGCGGGAGAGGATCGAGCACCGGGGAGCTGTTTTTT. This sequence encodes CAWSVTSGRGSSTGELFF.

The count of this clone is one. This chain uses TRBV5-4 with TRBJ1-4, with D uncertain. The ends were cut back, 4 bases at V and 8 bases at J, with 9 bases in the middle. In germline, CDR1 is SGHNT, CDR2 YYREEE (reference sequence). This CDR3 has 12 amino acids. CDR3 bases: TGTGCCAGCAGCGCGTCGGGGGAAAAACTGTTTTTT. Encoded protein: CASSASGEKLFF.

The J gene is TRBJ1-2, the V gene TRBV11-2; 7 bases fit TRBD1. V shed 6 bases and J 4 bases; nucleotides not matched to a gene: 14. From germline, CDR1 is SGHAT and CDR2 FQNNGV. The CDR3 loop spans 16 amino acids. This CDR3 reads CASRGGGRIATYGYTF. Here the CDR3 DNA reads TGTGCCAGCAGAGGAGGGGGCCGAATCGCGACCTATGGCTACACCTTC.

The V gene is TRBV7-6, the J gene TRBJ2-7; possible D gene TRBD1, 5 bases. CDR1 is SGHVS, CDR2 FNYEAQ, per germline. V was shortened by 1 base and J by 2 bases, with 9 bases between the two germline ends. The CDR3 runs to 14 residues. The CDR3 DNA is TGTGCCAGCAGCTTAGTTACAGGAGCCTACGAGCAGTACTTC. As protein: CASSLVTGAYEQYF. The full variable domain, rest sourced from reference TRBV7-6 and TRBJ2-7, is GAGVSQSPRYKVTKRGQDVALRCDPISGHVSLYWYRQALGQGPEFLTYFNYEAQQDKSGLPNDRFSAERPEGSISTLTIQRTEQRDSAMYRCASSLVTGAYEQYFGPGTRLTVT.

This rearrangement joins TRBV28 to TRBJ1-2; perhaps TRBD1 as D (5 bases). The germline V gene encodes CDR1 MDHEN and CDR2 SYDVKM. The V gene lost 5 bases and the J gene lost 2 bases, with 12 bases spanning the gap. The CDR3 totals 14 residues. The CDR3 region is CASSIPRGNYGYTF. The CDR3 DNA reads TGTGCCAGCAGTATCCCTCGGGGGAACTATGGCTACACCTTC.

The chain employs TRBV10-3 and TRBJ2-2, with 7 bases identical to TRBD1. CDR3 length: 14 residues. The V gene end was trimmed by 2 bases and the J gene end by 7 bases; junction bases not matched to a gene: 4. Germline CDR1 ENHRY, CDR2 SYGVKD. CDR3: CAISENRGHGELFF. CDR3 sequence (DNA): TGTGCCATCAGTGAGAACAGGGGACACGGGGAGCTGTTTTTT.

A word on this clone: This specimen includes other DNA sequences encoding the same CDR3. V gene TRBV18 combines with J gene TRBJ2-5; D ambiguous. Trimming removed 1 base from V and 5 bases from J, with 5 bases in between. This CDR3 spans 12 amino acids. Germline assignment: CDR1 KGHSH and CDR2 LQKENI. CDR3 DNA sequence: TGTGCCAGCTCACCACTGCGCGAGACCCAGTACTTC. Translating it yields CASSPLRETQYF. The whole variable domain, filled in from reference TRBV18 and TRBJ2-5, reads NAGVMQNPRHLVRRRGQEARLRCSPMKGHSHVYWYRQLPEEGLKFMVYLQKENIIDESGMPKERFSAEFPKEGPSILRIQQVVRGDSAAYFCASSPLRETQYFGPGTRLLVL.

The genes are TRBV30 and TRBJ1-3, with 8 nucleotides matching TRBD1. The CDR3 totals 14 residues. Germline loops: CDR1 GTSNPN, CDR2 SVGIG (reference sequence). Unmatched junction bases numbered 4, after V lost 0 bases and J lost 6 bases. The CDR3 loop is CAWSVGQGANTIYF. CDR3 bases: TGTGCCTGGAGTGTCGGACAGGGAGCAAACACCATATATTTT.

The chain uses TRBV19 and TRBJ1-2; 8 positions match TRBD1. Germline assignment: CDR1 LNHDA and CDR2 SQIVND (reference sequence). The CDR3 sequence is 13 residues long. V lost 7 bases, J lost 5 bases, and 6 bases stayed unmatched. The CDR3 region is CASKTGEGYGYTF. CDR3 in DNA: TGTGCCAGTAAGACAGGGGAGGGGTATGGCTACACCTTC. Variable domain in full (rest from reference TRBV19 and TRBJ1-2): DGGITQSPKYLFRKEGQNVTLSCEQNLNHDAMYWYRQDPGQGLRLIYYSQIVNDFQKGDIAEGYSVSREKKESFPLTVTSAQKNPTAFYLCASKTGEGYGYTFGSGTRLTVV.

The chain carries TRBV4-3 and TRBJ1-1; D not resolved. V lost 1 base and J 2 bases, leaving 17 bases between the germline ends. This CDR3 has 17 amino acids. The germline V gene encodes CDR1 LGHNA and CDR2 YSLEER. The CDR3 DNA sequence: TGCGCCAGCAGCCAAGCCCCCCTCCCCTCCGGTAACACTGAAGCTTTCTTT. It translates to CASSQAPLPSGNTEAFF.

The chain is built from TRBV5-1 and TRBJ2-1; 13 positions match TRBD2. Germline assignment: CDR1 SGHRS and CDR2 YFSETQ. The CDR3 has 15 residues. Trimming at V came to 5 bases and at J to 5 bases, leaving 4 bases not matched to a gene. CDR3 DNA sequence: TGCGCCAGCAGGAAGGGACTAGCGGGGCACAATGAGCAGTTCTTC. Protein product: CASRKGLAGHNEQFF.

The V call is TRBV5-1, the J call TRBJ2-2; D is unresolved. CDR3 length: 13 residues. Germline V lookup: CDR1 SGHRS, CDR2 YFSETQ. V lost 4 bases, J lost 3 bases, and 7 bases lay in between. The chain's CDR3 is CASSNRDTGELFF. For the CDR3, the DNA is TGCGCCAGCAGCAACCGGGACACCGGGGAGCTGTTTTTT.

J is TRBJ1-6 and V is TRBV30, with D perhaps matching TRBD1 (6 bases). The ends were cut back, 0 bases at V and 10 bases at J, with 10 bases in the middle. This CDR3 has 13 residues. CDR1 GTSNPN and CDR2 SVGIG come from the germline V gene (reference sequence). CDR3 DNA: TGTGCCTGGAGTGTACAGGGTCTATCACCCCTCCACTTT. This gives the protein CAWSVQGLSPLHF.

The chain recombines TRBV7-6 with TRBJ2-7; TRBD1 agrees at 7 bases. With 5 bases clipped from V and 2 bases from J, the junction kept 3 bases outside the gene matches. This CDR3 is built from 13 residues. Germline CDR1 reads SGHVS; CDR2 reads FNYEAQ. The chain's CDR3 is CASSRDRAYEQYF. The DNA of the CDR3 is TGTGCCAGCAGCCGTGACAGGGCCTACGAGCAGTACTTC.

The gene calls are TRBV5-1 and TRBJ2-5; unclear D gene. V shed 3 bases and J shed 4 bases, with 13 bases lying between them. Germline lookup yields CDR1 SGHRS and CDR2 YFSETQ. The CDR3 is 14 amino acids. The CDR3 nucleotides are TGCGCCAGCAGCTCGTCCAGTGAATCAGAGACCCAGTACTTC. Residues: CASSSSSESETQYF.

The rearrangement joins TRBV12-5 to TRBJ2-3, with D maybe TRBD2 (6 bases). CDR1 and CDR2 from the germline V gene are LGHNT and FRNRAP. Trimming cost V 2 bases and J 6 bases, with 30 bases left between them. CDR3 size: 20 residues. CDR3 protein: CASGLLNSKTRPFVADTQYF. The CDR3 DNA sequence: TGTGCTAGTGGTTTGTTAAACTCTAAGACTAGACCCTTTGTCGCCGATACGCAGTATTTT.

The gene calls are TRBV27 and TRBJ2-4, with D possibly being TRBD2 (6 bases). The CDR3 contains 16 residues. Trimming pared 4 bases from V and 3 bases from J, leaving 16 bases between. Per germline, CDR1 MNHEY and CDR2 SMNVEV (reference sequence). The CDR3 DNA reads as TGTGCCAGCAGTTCAGAGACTAGTTTGGGCAAAAACATTCAGTACTTC. Translated: CASSSETSLGKNIQYF.

The V call is TRBV7-9, the J call TRBJ2-5; 7 bases match TRBD1. V was clipped by 5 bases and J by 5 bases; unmatched bases: 5. The germline V gene has CDR1 SEHNR and CDR2 FQNEAQ (reference sequence). The CDR3 covers 13 residues. The CDR3 is CASSGTGAETQYF. The CDR3 DNA follows: TGTGCCAGCAGCGGTACAGGGGCGGAGACCCAGTACTTC.

The chain has TRBV10-2 and TRBJ1-1; perhaps TRBD1 as D (5 bases). The germline gives CDR1 WSHSY, CDR2 SAAADI. Trimming shortened V by 9 bases and J by 1 base, and 12 bases separated the two germline ends. The CDR3 spans 13 residues. In DNA form, the CDR3 reads TGCGCCAGTACCCCCGGGGGGAACACTGAAGCTTTCTTT. It is translated as CASTPGGNTEAFF.

The chain has TRBV10-1 and TRBJ2-3, with D tentatively TRBD2 (5 bases). Germline assignment: CDR1 WNHNN and CDR2 SYGVQD (reference sequence). The V gene lost 0 bases and the J gene lost 5 bases, with 18 bases spanning the gap. CDR3 length equals 17 residues. Here the CDR3 DNA reads TGCGCCAGCAGTGAGTCGAGGACTTCAGTGGAAGGAGATACGCAGTATTTT. It is translated as CASSESRTSVEGDTQYF.

The genes are TRBV2 and TRBJ1-2, with D possibly matching TRBD1 (5 bases). V was trimmed by 7 bases and J by 3 bases, leaving 12 bases between them. CDR1 and CDR2 (germline): SNHLY, FYNNEI. This CDR3 contains 13 residues. The CDR3 DNA reads as TGTGCCAGCACCCCGGGGGGGGACTATGGCTACACCTTC. Protein: CASTPGGDYGYTF.